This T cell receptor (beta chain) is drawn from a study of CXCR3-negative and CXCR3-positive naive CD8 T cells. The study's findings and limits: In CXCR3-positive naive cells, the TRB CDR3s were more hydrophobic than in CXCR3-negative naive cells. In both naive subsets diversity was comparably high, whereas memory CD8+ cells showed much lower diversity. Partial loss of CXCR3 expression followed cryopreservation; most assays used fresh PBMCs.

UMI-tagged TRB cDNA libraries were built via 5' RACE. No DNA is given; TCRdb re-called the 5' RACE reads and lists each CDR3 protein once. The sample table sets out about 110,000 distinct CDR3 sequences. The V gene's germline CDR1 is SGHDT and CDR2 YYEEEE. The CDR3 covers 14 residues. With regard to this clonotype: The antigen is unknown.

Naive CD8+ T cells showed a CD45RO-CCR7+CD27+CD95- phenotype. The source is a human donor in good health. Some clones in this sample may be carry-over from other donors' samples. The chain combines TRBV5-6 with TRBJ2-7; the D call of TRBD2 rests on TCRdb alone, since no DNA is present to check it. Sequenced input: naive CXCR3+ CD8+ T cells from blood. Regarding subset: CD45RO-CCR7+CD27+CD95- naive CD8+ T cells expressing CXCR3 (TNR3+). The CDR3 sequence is CASSLGGLFYEQYF.